This T cell receptor beta chain stems from a study of blood T cells in healthy people across ages. This CDR3 comprises 13 residues. The V end was cut by 3 bases, the J end by 0 bases, with 6 bases between. Germline assignment: CDR1 SQVTM and CDR2 ANQGSEA. Sample-barcoded 5' priming and a J-beta primer mix drove a second PCR of roughly 7 to 11 cycles. A single record per CDR3 protein comes from TCRdb applying MiXCR to the 5' RACE reads. The table shows 790,000 or so distinct CDR3 sequences, with 46% occurring only once. This TCR was sampled from a man older than 75 in good health. Sequencing was carried out using blood. The genes are TRBV29-1 and TRBJ2-1, with no clear D. The CDR3 loop is CSVDGISYNEQFF. In DNA, the CDR3 is TGCAGCGTTGATGGGATCTCCTACAATGAGCAGTTCTTC.